This entry describes one T cell receptor (beta chain). Its cognate antigen is unknown. The data were taken from a study of T cells in localized non-small cell lung cancer. The CDR3 runs 12 residues. The ends were cut back, 8 bases at V and 1 base at J, with 7 bases in the middle. Looked up from germline, CDR1 is MNHNY and CDR2 is SVGAGI (reference sequence). Sequenced by immunoSEQ multiplex PCR; TCRdb stores in-frame clones only, minus some. The sample lists more than 30,000 clones; roughly 87% were seen once. General study points: Uninvolved neighboring lung showed the greatest T cell clonality, exceeding tumor.

The chain recombines TRBV6-6 with TRBJ2-3, with D possibly matching TRBD2 (5 bases). This clonotype originated in a man between 40 and 69 years old with stage III lung adenocarcinoma. Sample: peripheral blood mononuclear cells, taken before any cancer treatment. The CDR3 region is CASWRGTDTQYF. The CDR3 DNA is TGTGCCAGCTGGCGGGGCACAGATACGCAGTATTTT.